The 10 T cell receptor beta chains presented below share a single source sample, sequenced in a study of early stage breast cancer tumors. Produced via immunoSEQ multiplex PCR; TCRdb's table is partial and in-frame only. The sample has 25,000 to 30,000 clones; less than 75% are singletons. The material sequenced was breast tumor tissue. The source is a person between 45 and 65 years old with breast cancer.

This clone was found a few times. The gene calls are TRBV7-2 and TRBJ2-3, with TRBD2 matching over 10 bases. This CDR3 has 16 amino acids. Germline V gene data show CDR1 as SGHTA and CDR2 as FQGNSA. V lost 4 bases and J lost 7; bases outside the gene matches: 11. The CDR3 DNA reads TGTGCCAGCAGCTGGGCAGGAGCGGGAGGGCCCAATACGCAGTATTTT. Translation: CASSWAGAGGPNTQYF.

The V gene is TRBV14, the J gene TRBJ2-1; D gene uncertain. The germline CDR1 and CDR2 sequences are SGHDN and FVKESK. Trimming shortened V by 1 base and J by 0 bases, and 4 bases separated the two germline ends. This CDR3 spans 14 amino acids. CDR3 nucleotides: TGTGCCAGCAGCCAAGCGAGCTCCTACAATGAGCAGTTCTTC. This translates into CASSQASSYNEQFF. The full variable domain, rest sourced from reference TRBV14 and TRBJ2-1, is EAGVTQFPSHSVIEKGQTVTLRCDPISGHDNLYWYRRVMGKEIKFLLHFVKESKQDESGMPNNRFLAERTGGTYSTLKVQPAELEDSGVYFCASSQASSYNEQFFGPGTRLTVL.

The rearrangement uses TRBV7-2 and TRBJ2-7; maybe TRBD1 (6 bases). This CDR3 has 14 residues. V was cut by 3 bases and J by 3 bases, with 12 bases left in between. The germline gives CDR1 SGHTA, CDR2 FQGNSA. The CDR3 is CASSLSRDIYEQYF. CDR3 in DNA: TGTGCCAGCAGCTTGTCCCGGGACATCTACGAGCAGTACTTC.

V is TRBV7-2 and J is TRBJ2-3, with D hard to call. The CDR3 length is 14 residues. Deletions cut 1 base from V and 4 bases from J, with 9 bases between. Germline V CDR1 and CDR2: SGHTA, FQGNSA. Here the CDR3 DNA reads TGTGCCAGCAGCTTAGGCCCCGGCGCAGATACGCAGTATTTT. This codes for CASSLGPGADTQYF.

In this sample, this clone turned up a few times. The rearrangement links TRBV10-1 to TRBJ2-2, with 10 bases lining up with TRBD2. With V trimmed by 11 bases and J by 5 bases, 5 bases remained unmatched. Germline V gene lookup returns CDR1 WNHNN and CDR2 SYGVQD (reference sequence). The CDR3 covers 13 residues. The CDR3 coding sequence is TGCGCCTCTAGCGGGAGTCGGACCGGGGAGCTGTTTTTT. Its translation is CASSGSRTGELFF.

The rearrangement links TRBV19 to TRBJ2-3; D may be TRBD2 (6 bases). The CDR3 runs 14 residues. Trimming cost V 6 bases and J 2 bases, with 12 bases left between them. CDR1 is LNHDA and CDR2 is SQIVND in the germline V gene (reference sequence). The DNA for the CDR3 is TGTGCCAGTAGGGACCTAGCGTTCACAGATACGCAGTATTTT. Protein sequence: CASRDLAFTDTQYF.

As for this clone: The same CDR3 is also encoded by other DNA sequences in this sample. The rearrangement links TRBV7-6 to TRBJ2-1; 9 nucleotides line up with TRBD2. Germline V CDR1 and CDR2: SGHVS, FNYEAQ. This CDR3 is built from 16 residues. Trimming removed 1 base from V and 8 bases from J; junction bases left unmatched: 9. As DNA, the CDR3 is TGTGCCAGCAGCTTAGGAGGCGGGAGGGCCTTAGATGAGCAGTTCTTC. Its protein is CASSLGGGRALDEQFF.

This clone has more than one count but fewer than ten. The chain carries TRBV9 and TRBJ2-3; maybe TRBD2 (7 bases). The V end was cut by 0 bases, the J end by 5 bases, with 16 bases between. The CDR3 is 16 residues long. From germline, CDR1 is SGDLS and CDR2 YYNGEE. DNA of the CDR3: TGTGCCAGCAGCGTAGGCATCGGGGGGCGCAGAGATACGCAGTATTTT. Its translation: CASSVGIGGRRDTQYF.

CDR3 bases: TGCGCCAGCAGCCATCTATACAATGAGCAGTTCTTC. This encodes CASSHLYNEQFF. J is TRBJ2-1 and V is TRBV4-1; D unclear. Trimming took 3 bases from V and 4 from J, leaving 4 bases between them. The CDR3 has 12 amino acids. Per germline, CDR1 MGHRA and CDR2 YSYEKL.

The rearrangement joins TRBV11-2 to TRBJ2-2, with TRBD2 matching over 9 bases. Unmatched junction bases numbered 11, after V lost 0 bases and J lost 6 bases. The CDR3 runs 18 residues. CDR1 and CDR2 (germline): SGHAT, FQNNGV. CDR3 DNA: TGTGCCAGCAGCTTAGAAAGTATAGCGGGAGATGGGCCCGGGGAGCTGTTTTTT. Protein: CASSLESIAGDGPGELFF. Together with reference TRBV11-2 and TRBJ2-2, the CDR3 gives the full variable domain: EAGVAQSPRYKIIEKRQSVAFWCNPISGHATLYWYQQILGQGPKLLIQFQNNGVVDDSQLPKDRFSAERLKGVDSTLKIQPAKLEDSAVYLCASSLESIAGDGPGELFFGEGSRLTVL.